This entry is about one T cell receptor (beta chain). What it recognizes is unknown. The record originates from a study of cytomegalovirus exposure and HLA in healthy donors. Study-wide results and limits: Sequencing likely generated an artifact that appeared as a cluster of highly shared sequence variants.

PCR was performed using 60 Vbeta and 13 Jbeta primers. Measured with immunoSEQ multiplex PCR; TCRdb has only the in-frame clones, and not every one. This sample carries roughly 130,000 clones, more than 65% of them seen once, and the ten largest clones take under 3%. Germline-derived CDR1 and CDR2 are SGHTA and FQGNSA. With 4 bases removed from V and 6 bases from J, the gap between germline ends came to 9 bases. The length of the CDR3 is 13 residues. The sample taken for sequencing was PBMCs. This sequence joins TRBV7-2 and TRBJ2-2, with D maybe TRBD1 (6 bases). This TCR came from a woman under 30 in good health and CMV-seropositive. CDR3 sequence reads: CASSSEGAGELFF. CDR3 in DNA: TGTGCCAGCAGCTCAGAGGGGGCCGGGGAGCTGTTTTTT.